The 11 T cell receptor beta chains below all came from one sample that was sequenced in a study of identical twins. TCRdb processed the 5' RACE reads anew with MiXCR; each CDR3 protein has one entry. The repertoire has approximately 620,000 distinct CDR3 sequences, 8% to 9% of them found once; the top ten carry approximately 0.94%. This sample also appeared in a second study, on yellow fever vaccine responses in identical twins.

Sequencing was performed on PBMCs. These receptors originate from a woman aged 18-30 years in good health.

This clonotype was counted many times. The gene calls are TRBV7-9 and TRBJ2-7, with D hard to call. The V and J ends lost 5 bases and 3 bases respectively, with 11 bases between them. CDR3 size: 13 residues. CDR1 and CDR2 (germline): SEHNR, FQNEAQ (reference sequence). The CDR3 DNA reads TGTGCCAGCAGCCCGTCAGACCGCTACGAGCAGTACTTC. Translation: CASSPSDRYEQYF.

The chain joins TRBV6-5 to TRBJ2-7; no definite D call. Germline V lookup: CDR1 MNHEY, CDR2 SVGAGI. V was clipped by 0 bases and J by 10 bases, with 19 bases between them. The CDR3 length is 15 residues. The DNA for the CDR3 is TGTGCCAGCAGTTACTCGAGATCTTTGACCACGCAACAGTACTTC. This encodes CASSYSRSLTTQQYF.

This clonotype was observed a handful of times. The rearrangement links TRBV20-1 to TRBJ2-7; D might be TRBD1 or TRBD2, each matching 5 bases. Germline CDR1 and CDR2: DFQATT and SNEGSKA (reference sequence). The CDR3 sequence is 15 residues long. The ends were cut back, 5 bases at V and 0 bases at J, with 17 bases in the middle. Here the CDR3 reads CSAETGTPGSYEQYF. The CDR3 region has the DNA TGCAGTGCTGAGACCGGGACCCCGGGCTCCTACGAGCAGTACTTC.

This clonotype showed up just a few times. This sequence joins TRBV7-8 and TRBJ2-3, with D possibly TRBD2 on 7 matching bases. Trimming took 6 bases from V and 0 from J, leaving 16 bases between them. Germline loops: CDR1 SGHVS, CDR2 FQNEAQ. CDR3 length: 16 residues. The CDR3 DNA reads as TGTGCCAGCAGTTTGAGGGGGGGCGGAAGCACAGATACGCAGTATTTT. It specifies CASSLRGGGSTDTQYF.

The V and J genes are TRBV20-1 and TRBJ2-6, with D tentatively TRBD2 (6 bases). The length of the CDR3 is 16 residues. V lost 4 bases to trimming and J lost 0 bases, with 13 bases between them. CDR1 is DFQATT and CDR2 is SNEGSKA in the germline V gene (reference sequence). The CDR3 DNA is TGCAGTGCTAACCGTTACGGGAGCTCTGGGGCCAACGTCCTGACTTTC. Its protein is CSANRYGSSGANVLTF.

This clonotype was detected only a few times. The chain combines TRBV5-1 with TRBJ2-7, with no clear D. This CDR3 has 13 amino acids. Trimming removed 3 bases at V and 3 bases at J, with 10 bases between. CDR1 is SGHRS and CDR2 is YFSETQ in the germline V gene. DNA of the CDR3: TGCGCCAGCAGCTCGGACGGAAACTACGAGCAGTACTTC. Residues: CASSSDGNYEQYF.

There are many counts of this clonotype. J is TRBJ2-1 and V is TRBV20-1, with D possibly matching TRBD2 (6 bases). V lost 6 bases to trimming and J lost 2 bases, with 17 bases between them. The CDR3 loop spans 15 amino acids. CDR1 is DFQATT, CDR2 SNEGSKA, per germline (reference sequence). CDR3 region: CSAPDGGRTYNEQFF. The CDR3 DNA sequence: TGCAGTGCCCCAGATGGAGGGAGGACCTACAATGAGCAGTTCTTC.

The sample holds many counts of this clonotype. This chain uses TRBV15 with TRBJ2-7, with TRBD2 matching over 9 bases. The CDR3 sequence is 16 residues long. V gave up 0 bases and J gave up 4 bases; unmatched junction bases: 7. Germline V gene sequence: CDR1 LNHNV, CDR2 YYDKDF (reference sequence). The CDR3: CATSRDRVAGVYEQYF. The CDR3 coding sequence is TGTGCCACCAGCAGAGATCGGGTAGCGGGAGTTTACGAGCAGTACTTC.

This clonotype was observed a handful of times. The chain recombines TRBV28 with TRBJ2-1, with 8 bases lining up with TRBD2. This CDR3 is built from 15 residues. Looked up from germline, CDR1 is MDHEN and CDR2 is SYDVKM. Losses at the gene ends were 5 bases for V and 2 bases for J; bases not matched to a gene: 5. The CDR3 bases are TGTGCCAGCAGTCCGGCGACTAGCGCCTACAATGAGCAGTTCTTC. Translated, it gives CASSPATSAYNEQFF.

This clonotype was counted at least ten times. The rearrangement joins TRBV29-1 to TRBJ2-1, with D hard to call. The CDR3 totals 14 residues. Germline CDR1 and CDR2: SQVTM and ANQGSEA. V gave up 7 bases and J gave up 0 bases, with 13 bases separating them. This chain's CDR3 is CSGAPTISYNEQFF. CDR3 coding DNA: TGCAGCGGGGCCCCTACTATCTCCTACAATGAGCAGTTCTTC.

This clonotype was seen only a few times. This sequence joins TRBV10-3 and TRBJ1-5; TRBD1 aligns across 8 bases. Trimming at V came to 2 bases and at J to 3 bases, leaving 9 bases not matched to a gene. This CDR3 has 17 amino acids. The germline CDR1 and CDR2 sequences are ENHRY and SYGVKD. The CDR3 DNA reads TGTGCCATCAGTGAGGGGACAGGCGCCGAATTCAATCAGCCCCAGCATTTT. Encoded protein: CAISEGTGAEFNQPQHF.